This record looks at one T cell receptor (beta chain) sequence and its context. This entry is derived from a study of T-cell reconstitution after alpha-beta-depleted transplantation in children. For TCRbeta, the library was prepared with unique molecular identifiers. TCRdb reanalysed the PCR reads using MiXCR and keeps one entry per CDR3 protein. The sample carries some 550,000 distinct CDR3 sequences, approximately 20% recorded once. This CDR3 has 15 amino acids. Germline CDR1 reads DFQATT; CDR2 reads SNEGSKA (reference sequence). Trimming left V 0 bases short and J 4 bases short, with 15 bases between.

Specimen: PBMCs from the stem cell graft donor, collected from the stem cell graft. This clonotype originated in a human donor who donated a stem cell graft to a child with acute lymphoblastic leukemia. This chain connects TRBV20-1 to TRBJ1-2, with TRBD1 as a possible D gene (6 bases). The CDR3 reads CSARDQRQALYGYTF. The CDR3 DNA sequence: TGCAGTGCTAGAGATCAGAGACAGGCCCTCTATGGCTACACCTTC.